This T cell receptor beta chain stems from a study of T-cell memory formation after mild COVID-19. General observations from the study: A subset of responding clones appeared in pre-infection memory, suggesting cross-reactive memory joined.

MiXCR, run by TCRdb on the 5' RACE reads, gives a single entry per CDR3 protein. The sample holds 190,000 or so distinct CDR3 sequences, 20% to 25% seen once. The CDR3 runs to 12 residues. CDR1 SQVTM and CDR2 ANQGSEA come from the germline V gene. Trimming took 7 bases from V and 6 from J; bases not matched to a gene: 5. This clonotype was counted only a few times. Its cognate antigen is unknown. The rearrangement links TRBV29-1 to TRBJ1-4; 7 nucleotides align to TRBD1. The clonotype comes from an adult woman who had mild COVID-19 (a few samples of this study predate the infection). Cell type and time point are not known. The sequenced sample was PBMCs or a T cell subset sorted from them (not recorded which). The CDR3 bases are TGCAGCGGGACAGGATCTGATGAAAAACTGTTTTTT. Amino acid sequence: CSGTGSDEKLFF.